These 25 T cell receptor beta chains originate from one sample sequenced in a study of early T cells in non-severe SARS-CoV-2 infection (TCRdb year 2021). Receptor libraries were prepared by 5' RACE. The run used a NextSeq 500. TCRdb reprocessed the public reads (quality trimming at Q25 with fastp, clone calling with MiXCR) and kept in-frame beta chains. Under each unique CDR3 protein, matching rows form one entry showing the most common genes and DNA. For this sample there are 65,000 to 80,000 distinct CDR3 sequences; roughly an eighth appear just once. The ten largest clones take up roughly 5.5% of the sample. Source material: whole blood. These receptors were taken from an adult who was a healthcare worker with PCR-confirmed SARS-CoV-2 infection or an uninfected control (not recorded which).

DNA for the CDR3: TGTGCCAGTAGCCCGACAGGGGCGAATGAGCAGTTCTTC. Its translation is CASSPTGANEQFF. This chain joins TRBV19 and TRBJ2-1; TRBD1 aligns across 8 bases. Trimming removed 6 bases from V and 7 bases from J; junction bases left unmatched: 5. Looked up from germline, CDR1 is LNHDA and CDR2 is SQIVND (reference sequence). The CDR3 sequence is 13 residues long.

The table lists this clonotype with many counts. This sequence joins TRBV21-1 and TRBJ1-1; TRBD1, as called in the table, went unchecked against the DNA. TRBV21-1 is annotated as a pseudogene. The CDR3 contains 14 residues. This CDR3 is CASSTPGLNTEAFF. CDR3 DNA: TGTGCCAGCAGCACGCCAGGGCTGAACACTGAAGCTTTCTTT.

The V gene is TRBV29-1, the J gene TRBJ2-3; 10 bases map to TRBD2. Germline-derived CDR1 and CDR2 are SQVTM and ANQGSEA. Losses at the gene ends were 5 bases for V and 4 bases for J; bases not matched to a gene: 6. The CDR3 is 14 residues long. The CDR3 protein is CSVRAGGRADTQYF. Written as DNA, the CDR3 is TGCAGCGTTCGAGCGGGAGGGCGGGCAGATACGCAGTATTTT.

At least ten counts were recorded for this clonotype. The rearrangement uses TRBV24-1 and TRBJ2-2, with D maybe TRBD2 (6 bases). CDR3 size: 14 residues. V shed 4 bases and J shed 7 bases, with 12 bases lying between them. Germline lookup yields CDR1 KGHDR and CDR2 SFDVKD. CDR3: CATSETGESGELFF. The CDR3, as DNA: TGTGCCACCAGTGAGACGGGGGAAAGCGGGGAGCTGTTTTTT.

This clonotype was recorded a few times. CDR3 DNA sequence: TGTGCCAGCAGCGCCGCTAGCGGGAGGTGGATATACAATGAGCAGTTCTTC. The encoded protein is CASSAASGRWIYNEQFF. The V and J genes are TRBV9 and TRBJ2-1; 11 bases are a match to TRBD2. Germline V gives CDR1 SGDLS, CDR2 YYNGEE. CDR3 length: 17 amino acids. V shed 3 bases, J shed 4 bases, and the junction held 9 bases outside the gene matches.

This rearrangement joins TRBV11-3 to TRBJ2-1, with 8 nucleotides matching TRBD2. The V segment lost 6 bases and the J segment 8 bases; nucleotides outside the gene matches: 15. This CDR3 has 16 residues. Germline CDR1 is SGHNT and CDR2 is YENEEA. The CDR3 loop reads CASSITGTSSEDEQFF. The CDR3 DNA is TGTGCCAGCAGTATAACCGGGACTAGTTCTGAGGATGAGCAGTTCTTC. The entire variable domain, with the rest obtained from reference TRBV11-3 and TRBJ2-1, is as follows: EAGVVQSPRYKIIEKKQPVAFWCNPISGHNTLYWYLQNLGQGPELLIRYENEEAVDDSQLPKDRFSAERLKGVDSTLKIQPAELGDSAVYLCASSITGTSSEDEQFFGPGTRLTVL.

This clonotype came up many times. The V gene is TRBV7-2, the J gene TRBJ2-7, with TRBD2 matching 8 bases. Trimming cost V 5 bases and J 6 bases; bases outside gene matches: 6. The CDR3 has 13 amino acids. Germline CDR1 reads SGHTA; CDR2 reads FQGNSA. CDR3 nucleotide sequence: TGTGCCAGCAGCCCCGGGACTAGTACCGAGCAGTACTTC. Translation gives CASSPGTSTEQYF.

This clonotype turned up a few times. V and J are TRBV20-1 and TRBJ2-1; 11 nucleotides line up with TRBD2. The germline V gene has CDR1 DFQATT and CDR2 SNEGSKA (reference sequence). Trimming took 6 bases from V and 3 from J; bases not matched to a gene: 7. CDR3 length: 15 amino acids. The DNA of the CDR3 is TGCAGTGCAACTGGGACTAGCGGAGTCTACAATGAGCAGTTCTTC. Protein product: CSATGTSGVYNEQFF.

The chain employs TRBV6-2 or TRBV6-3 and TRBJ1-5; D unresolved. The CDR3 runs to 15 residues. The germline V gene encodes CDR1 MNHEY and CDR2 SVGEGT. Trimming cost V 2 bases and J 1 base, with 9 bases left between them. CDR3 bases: TGTGCCAGCAGTTACGGAGCGGTCAGCAATCAGCCCCAGCATTTT. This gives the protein CASSYGAVSNQPQHF.

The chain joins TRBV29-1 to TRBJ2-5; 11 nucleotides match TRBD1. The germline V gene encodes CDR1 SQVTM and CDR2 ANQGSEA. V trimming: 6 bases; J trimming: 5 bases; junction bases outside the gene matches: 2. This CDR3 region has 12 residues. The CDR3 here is CSVDRGPETQYF. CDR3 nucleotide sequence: TGCAGCGTGGACAGGGGGCCGGAGACCCAGTACTTC.

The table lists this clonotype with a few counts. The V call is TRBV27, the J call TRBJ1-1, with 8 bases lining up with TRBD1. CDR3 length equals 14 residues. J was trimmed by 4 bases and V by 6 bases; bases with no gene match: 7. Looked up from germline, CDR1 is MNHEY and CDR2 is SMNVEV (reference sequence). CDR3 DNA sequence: TGTGCCAGCAGCCCGACAGGGGTGCTCACTGAAGCTTTCTTT. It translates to CASSPTGVLTEAFF.

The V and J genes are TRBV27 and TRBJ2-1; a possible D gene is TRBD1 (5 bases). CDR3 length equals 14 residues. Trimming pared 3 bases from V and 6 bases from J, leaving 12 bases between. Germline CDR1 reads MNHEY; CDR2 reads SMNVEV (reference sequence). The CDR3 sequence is CASSFKDTINEQFF. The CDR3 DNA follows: TGTGCCAGCAGTTTTAAGGACACAATCAATGAGCAGTTCTTC.

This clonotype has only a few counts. The DNA of the CDR3 is TGTGCCAGCAGCTTAGCTGAGGTGGAGGGAAATAATGAAAAACTGTTTTTT. Translation gives CASSLAEVEGNNEKLFF. The chain is built from TRBV11-2 and TRBJ1-4; no reliable D call. The length of the CDR3 is 17 residues. Germline lookup yields CDR1 SGHAT and CDR2 FQNNGV. With 1 base removed from V and 4 bases from J, the gap between germline ends came to 16 bases.

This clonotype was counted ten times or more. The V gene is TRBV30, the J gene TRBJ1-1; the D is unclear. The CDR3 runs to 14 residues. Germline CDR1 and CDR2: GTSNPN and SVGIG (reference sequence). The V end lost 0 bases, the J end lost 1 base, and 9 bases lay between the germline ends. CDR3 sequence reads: CAWSVRLQNTEAFF. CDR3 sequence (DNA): TGTGCCTGGAGTGTACGGCTCCAGAACACTGAAGCTTTCTTT.

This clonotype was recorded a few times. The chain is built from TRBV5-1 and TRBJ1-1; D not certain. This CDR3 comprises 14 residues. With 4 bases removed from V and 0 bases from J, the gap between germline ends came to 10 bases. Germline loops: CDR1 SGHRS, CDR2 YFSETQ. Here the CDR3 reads CASSQDSLNTEAFF. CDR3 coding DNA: TGCGCCAGCAGCCAAGATTCACTGAACACTGAAGCTTTCTTT.

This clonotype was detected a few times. The CDR3 DNA follows: TGTGCCAGCAGCCGAGACAGGGGACGGGACGGGGAGCTGTTTTTT. Translation gives CASSRDRGRDGELFF. J is TRBJ2-2 and V is TRBV11-2; 8 bases agree with TRBD1. The CDR3 runs 15 residues. The germline V gene has CDR1 SGHAT and CDR2 FQNNGV. V dropped 5 bases and J dropped 7; count of bases not matched to a gene: 9.

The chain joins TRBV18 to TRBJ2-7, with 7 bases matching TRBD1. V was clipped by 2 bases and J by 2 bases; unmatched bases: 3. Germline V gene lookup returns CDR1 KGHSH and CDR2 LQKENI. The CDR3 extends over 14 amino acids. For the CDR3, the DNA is TGTGCCAGCTCACCATGGACAGGACCCTACGAGCAGTACTTC. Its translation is CASSPWTGPYEQYF.

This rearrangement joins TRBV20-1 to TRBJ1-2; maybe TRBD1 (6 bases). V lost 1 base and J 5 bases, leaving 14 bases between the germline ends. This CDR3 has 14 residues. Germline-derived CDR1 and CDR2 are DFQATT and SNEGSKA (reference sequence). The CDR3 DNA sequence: TGCAGTGCTAGAGTGTCAGGGGATTTTTATGGCTACACCTTC. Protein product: CSARVSGDFYGYTF.

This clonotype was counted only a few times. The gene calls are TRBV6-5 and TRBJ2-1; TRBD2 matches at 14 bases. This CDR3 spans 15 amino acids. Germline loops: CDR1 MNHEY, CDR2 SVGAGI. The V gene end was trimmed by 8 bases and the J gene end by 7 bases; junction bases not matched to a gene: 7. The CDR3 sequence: CASARGTSGRNEQFF. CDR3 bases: TGTGCCAGCGCAAGGGGGACTAGCGGGAGAAATGAGCAGTTCTTC.

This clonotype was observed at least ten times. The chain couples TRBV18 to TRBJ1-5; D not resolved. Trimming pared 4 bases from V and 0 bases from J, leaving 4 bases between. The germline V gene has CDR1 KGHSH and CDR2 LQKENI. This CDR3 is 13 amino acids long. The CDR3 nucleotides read TGTGCCAGCTCACGGGGTAGCAATCAGCCCCAGCATTTT. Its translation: CASSRGSNQPQHF.

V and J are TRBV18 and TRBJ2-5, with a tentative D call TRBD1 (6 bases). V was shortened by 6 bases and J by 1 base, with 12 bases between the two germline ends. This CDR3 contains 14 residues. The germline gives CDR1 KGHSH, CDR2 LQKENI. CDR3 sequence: CASSRGQLQETQYF. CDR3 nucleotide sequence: TGTGCCAGCTCCCGCGGACAGCTCCAAGAGACCCAGTACTTC.

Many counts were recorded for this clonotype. CDR3 DNA: TGTGCCAGCTCACCACCGGGACTCCCCACCGGGGAGCTGTTTTTT. Its protein is CASSPPGLPTGELFF. The rearrangement links TRBV18 to TRBJ2-2; tentative D call: TRBD2 (6 bases). From germline, CDR1 is KGHSH and CDR2 LQKENI. Trimming took 0 bases from V and 4 from J, leaving 9 bases between them. The CDR3 contains 15 residues.

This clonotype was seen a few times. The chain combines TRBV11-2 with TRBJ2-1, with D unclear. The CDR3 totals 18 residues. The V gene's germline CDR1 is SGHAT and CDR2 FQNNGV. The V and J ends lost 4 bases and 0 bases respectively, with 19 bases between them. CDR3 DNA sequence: TGTGCCAGCAGCTCCTACCCCGATCCGTTGGACTCCTACAATGAGCAGTTCTTC. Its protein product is CASSSYPDPLDSYNEQFF.

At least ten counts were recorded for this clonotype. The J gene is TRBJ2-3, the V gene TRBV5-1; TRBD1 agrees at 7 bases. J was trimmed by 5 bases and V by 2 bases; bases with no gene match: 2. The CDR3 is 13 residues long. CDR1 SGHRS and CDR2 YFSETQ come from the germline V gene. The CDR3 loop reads CASSFRQGDTQYF. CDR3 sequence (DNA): TGCGCCAGCAGCTTCCGACAGGGAGATACGCAGTATTTT.

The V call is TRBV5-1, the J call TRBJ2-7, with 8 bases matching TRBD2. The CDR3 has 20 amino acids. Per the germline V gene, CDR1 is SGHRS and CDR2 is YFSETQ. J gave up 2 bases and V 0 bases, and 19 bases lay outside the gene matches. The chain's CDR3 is CASSLEGAWGMAGGPYEQYF. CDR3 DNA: TGCGCCAGCAGCTTGGAGGGCGCTTGGGGCATGGCGGGAGGTCCCTACGAGCAGTACTTC. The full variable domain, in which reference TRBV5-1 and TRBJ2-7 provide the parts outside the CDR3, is KAGVTQTPRYLIKTRGQQVTLSCSPISGHRSVSWYQQTPGQGLQFLFEYFSETQRNKGNFPGRFSGRQFSNSRSEMNVSTLELGDSALYLCASSLEGAWGMAGGPYEQYFGPGTRLTVT.